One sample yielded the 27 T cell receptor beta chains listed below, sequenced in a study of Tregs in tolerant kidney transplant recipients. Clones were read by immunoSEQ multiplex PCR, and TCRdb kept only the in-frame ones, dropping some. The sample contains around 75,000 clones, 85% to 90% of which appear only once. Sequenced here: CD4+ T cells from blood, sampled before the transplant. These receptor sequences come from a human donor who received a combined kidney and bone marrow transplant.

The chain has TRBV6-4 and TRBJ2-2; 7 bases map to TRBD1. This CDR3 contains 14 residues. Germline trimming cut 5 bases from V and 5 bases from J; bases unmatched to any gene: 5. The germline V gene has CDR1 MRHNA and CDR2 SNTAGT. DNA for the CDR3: TGTGCCAGCAGTACGGGACAGACAACCGGGGAGCTGTTTTTT. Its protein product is CASSTGQTTGELFF.

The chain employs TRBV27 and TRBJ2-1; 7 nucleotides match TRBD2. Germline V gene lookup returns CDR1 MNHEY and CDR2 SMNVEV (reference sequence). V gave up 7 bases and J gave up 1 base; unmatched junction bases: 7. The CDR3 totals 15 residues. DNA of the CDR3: TGTGCCAGCAAAGGTGGCGGGAGTTCCTACAATGAGCAGTTCTTC. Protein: CASKGGGSSYNEQFF.

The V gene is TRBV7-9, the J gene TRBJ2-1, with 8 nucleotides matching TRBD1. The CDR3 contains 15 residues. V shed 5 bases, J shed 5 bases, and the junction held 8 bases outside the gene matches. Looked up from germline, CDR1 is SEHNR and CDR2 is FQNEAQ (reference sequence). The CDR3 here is CASSSRDRSNNEQFF. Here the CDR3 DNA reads TGTGCCAGCAGCAGCCGGGACAGGTCAAACAATGAGCAGTTCTTC. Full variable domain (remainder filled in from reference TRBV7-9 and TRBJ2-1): DTGVSQNPRHKITKRGQNVTFRCDPISEHNRLYWYRQTLGQGPEFLTYFQNEAQLEKSRLLSDRFSAERPKGSFSTLEIQRTEQGDSAMYLCASSSRDRSNNEQFFGPGTRLTVL.

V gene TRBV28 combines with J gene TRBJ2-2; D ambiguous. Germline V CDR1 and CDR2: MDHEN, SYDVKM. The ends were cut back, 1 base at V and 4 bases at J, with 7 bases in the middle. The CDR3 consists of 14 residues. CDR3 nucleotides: TGTGCCAGCAGTTTATTTCAGATCACCGGGGAGCTGTTTTTT. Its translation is CASSLFQITGELFF.

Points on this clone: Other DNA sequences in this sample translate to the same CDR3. The CDR3 loop reads CASSLGGSQETQYF. In DNA form, the CDR3 reads TGTGCCAGCAGCTTAGGAGGCAGCCAAGAGACCCAGTACTTC. The V gene is TRBV11-3, the J gene TRBJ2-5; D ambiguous. Trimming cost V 1 base and J 1 base, with 7 bases left between them. The length of the CDR3 is 14 residues. Germline V CDR1 and CDR2: SGHNT, YENEEA.

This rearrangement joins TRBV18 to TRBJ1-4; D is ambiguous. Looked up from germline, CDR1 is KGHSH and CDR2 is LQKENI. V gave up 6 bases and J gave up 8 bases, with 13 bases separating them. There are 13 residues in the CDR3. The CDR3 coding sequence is TGTGCCAGCTCTTTGGCGGGCGGGGAAAAACTGTTTTTT. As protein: CASSLAGGEKLFF.

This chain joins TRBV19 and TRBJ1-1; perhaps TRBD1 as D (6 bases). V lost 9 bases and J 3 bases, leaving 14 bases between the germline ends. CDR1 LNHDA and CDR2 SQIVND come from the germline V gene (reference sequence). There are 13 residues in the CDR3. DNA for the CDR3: TGTGCCAGCGAAGACAGGTCTTACACTGAAGCTTTCTTT. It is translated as CASEDRSYTEAFF. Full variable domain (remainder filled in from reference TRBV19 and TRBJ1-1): DGGITQSPKYLFRKEGQNVTLSCEQNLNHDAMYWYRQDPGQGLRLIYYSQIVNDFQKGDIAEGYSVSREKKESFPLTVTSAQKNPTAFYLCASEDRSYTEAFFGQGTRLTVV.

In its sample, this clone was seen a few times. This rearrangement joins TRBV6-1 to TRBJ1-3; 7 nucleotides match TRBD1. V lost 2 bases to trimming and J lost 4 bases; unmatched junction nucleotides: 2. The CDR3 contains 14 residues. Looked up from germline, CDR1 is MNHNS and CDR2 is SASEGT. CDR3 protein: CASSESGGGNTIYF. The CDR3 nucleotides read TGTGCCAGCAGTGAATCAGGGGGAGGAAACACCATATATTTT.

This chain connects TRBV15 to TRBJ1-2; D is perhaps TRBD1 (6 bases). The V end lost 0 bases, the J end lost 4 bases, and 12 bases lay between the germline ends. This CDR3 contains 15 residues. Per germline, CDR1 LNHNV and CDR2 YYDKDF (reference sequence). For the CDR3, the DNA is TGTGCCACCAGCAGAGATATTGGGGGCAGCTATGGCTACACCTTC. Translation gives CATSRDIGGSYGYTF.

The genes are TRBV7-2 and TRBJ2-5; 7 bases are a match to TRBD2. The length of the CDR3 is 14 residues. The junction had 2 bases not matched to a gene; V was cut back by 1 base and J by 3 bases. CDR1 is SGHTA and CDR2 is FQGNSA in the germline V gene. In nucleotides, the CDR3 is TGTGCCAGCAGCTTAGGGGACTACAAAGAGACCCAGTACTTC. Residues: CASSLGDYKETQYF.

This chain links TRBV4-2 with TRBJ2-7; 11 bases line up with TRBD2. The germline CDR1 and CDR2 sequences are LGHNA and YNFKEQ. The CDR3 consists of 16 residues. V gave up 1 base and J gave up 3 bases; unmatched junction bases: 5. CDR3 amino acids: CASSQGETSGIYEQYF. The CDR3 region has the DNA TGTGCCAGCAGCCAAGGAGAGACTAGCGGGATCTACGAGCAGTACTTC.

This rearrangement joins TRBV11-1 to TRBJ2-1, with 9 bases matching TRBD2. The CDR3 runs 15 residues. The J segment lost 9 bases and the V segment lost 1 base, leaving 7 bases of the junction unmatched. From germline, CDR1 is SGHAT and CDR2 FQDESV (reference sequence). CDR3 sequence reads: CASSLEGLARGEQFF. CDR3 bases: TGTGCCAGCAGCTTAGAAGGACTAGCGAGGGGTGAGCAGTTCTTC.

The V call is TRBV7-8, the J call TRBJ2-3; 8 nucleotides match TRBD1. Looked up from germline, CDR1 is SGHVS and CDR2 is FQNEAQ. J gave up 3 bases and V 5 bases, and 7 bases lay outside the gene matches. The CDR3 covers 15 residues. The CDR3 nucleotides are TGTGCCAGCAGCGGTTTGACAGGGGCTACAGATACGCAGTATTTT. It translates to CASSGLTGATDTQYF.

CDR3 sequence reads: CASSIFAGPGTGELFF. The CDR3 bases are TGTGCCAGTAGTATTTTTGCGGGTCCTGGGACCGGGGAGCTGTTTTTT. The rearrangement links TRBV19 to TRBJ2-2, with a possible D match to TRBD2 (5 bases). The V gene's germline CDR1 is LNHDA and CDR2 SQIVND (reference sequence). The CDR3 has 16 residues. Trimming pared 3 bases from V and 5 bases from J, leaving 16 bases between.

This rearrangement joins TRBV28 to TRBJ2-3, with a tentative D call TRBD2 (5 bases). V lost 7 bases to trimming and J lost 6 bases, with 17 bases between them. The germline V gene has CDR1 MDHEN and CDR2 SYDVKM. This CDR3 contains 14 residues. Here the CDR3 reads CASNRAGIDDTQYF. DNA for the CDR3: TGTGCCAGCAATCGGGCGGGTATCGATGATACGCAGTATTTT.

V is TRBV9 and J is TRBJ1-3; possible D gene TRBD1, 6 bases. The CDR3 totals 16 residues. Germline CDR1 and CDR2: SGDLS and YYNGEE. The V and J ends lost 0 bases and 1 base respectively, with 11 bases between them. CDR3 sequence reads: CASSVGGGHSGNTIYF. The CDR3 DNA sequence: TGTGCCAGCAGCGTAGGGGGGGGGCATTCTGGAAACACCATATATTTT.

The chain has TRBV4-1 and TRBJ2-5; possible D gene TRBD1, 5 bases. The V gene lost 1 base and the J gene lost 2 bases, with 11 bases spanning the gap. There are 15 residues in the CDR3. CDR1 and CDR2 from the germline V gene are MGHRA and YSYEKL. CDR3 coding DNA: TGCGCCAGCAGCCAAGCGAGTAGGGGTCAAGAGACCCAGTACTTC. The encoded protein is CASSQASRGQETQYF.

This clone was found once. The CDR3 here is CASSLEGQPNTEAFF. CDR3 nucleotides: TGTGCCAGCAGCTTAGAGGGACAGCCGAACACTGAAGCTTTCTTT. The V call is TRBV11-2, the J call TRBJ1-1, with 7 bases fitting TRBD1. Germline V gene data show CDR1 as SGHAT and CDR2 as FQNNGV. This CDR3 contains 15 residues. The V and J ends lost 0 bases and 1 base, in that order; junction bases with no gene match: 2.

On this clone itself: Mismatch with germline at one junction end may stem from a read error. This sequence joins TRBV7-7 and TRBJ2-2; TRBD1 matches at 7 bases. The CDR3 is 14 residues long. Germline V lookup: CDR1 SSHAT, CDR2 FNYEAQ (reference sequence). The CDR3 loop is CASRPVGQVGELFF. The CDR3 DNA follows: TGTGCTAGCAGGCCGGTAGGACAGGTCGGGGAGCTGTTTTTT.

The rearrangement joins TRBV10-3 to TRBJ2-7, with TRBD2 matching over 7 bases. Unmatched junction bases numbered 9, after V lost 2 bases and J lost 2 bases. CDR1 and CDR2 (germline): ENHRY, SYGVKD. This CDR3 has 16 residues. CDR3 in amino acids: CAISEPPGLLTYEQYF. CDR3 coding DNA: TGTGCCATCAGTGAGCCCCCGGGACTACTTACCTACGAGCAGTACTTC.

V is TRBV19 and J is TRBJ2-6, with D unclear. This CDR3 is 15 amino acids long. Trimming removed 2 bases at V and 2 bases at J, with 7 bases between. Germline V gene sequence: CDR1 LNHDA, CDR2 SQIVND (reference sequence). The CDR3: CASSIRVTGANVLTF. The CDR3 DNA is TGTGCCAGTAGTATACGGGTAACTGGGGCCAACGTCCTGACTTTC.

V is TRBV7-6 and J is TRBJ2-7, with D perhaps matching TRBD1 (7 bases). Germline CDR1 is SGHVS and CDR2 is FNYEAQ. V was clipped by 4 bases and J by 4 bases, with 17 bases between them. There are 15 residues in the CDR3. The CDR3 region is CASSSGGGGGYEQYF. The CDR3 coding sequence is TGTGCCAGCAGCTCAGGAGGAGGGGGCGGGTACGAGCAGTACTTC.

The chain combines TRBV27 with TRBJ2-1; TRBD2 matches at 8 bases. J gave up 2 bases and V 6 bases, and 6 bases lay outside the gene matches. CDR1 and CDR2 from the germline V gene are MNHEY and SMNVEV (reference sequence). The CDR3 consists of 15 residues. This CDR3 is CASRISGIPYNEQFF. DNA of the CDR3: TGTGCCAGCAGGATTAGCGGGATACCCTACAATGAGCAGTTCTTC.

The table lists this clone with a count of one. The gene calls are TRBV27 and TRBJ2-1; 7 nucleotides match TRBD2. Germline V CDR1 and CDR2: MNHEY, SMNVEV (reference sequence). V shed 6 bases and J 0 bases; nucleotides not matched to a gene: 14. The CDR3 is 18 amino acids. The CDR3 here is CASSRKGPGLSSYNEQFF. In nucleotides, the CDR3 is TGTGCCAGCAGCCGGAAGGGCCCGGGACTAAGCTCCTACAATGAGCAGTTCTTC.

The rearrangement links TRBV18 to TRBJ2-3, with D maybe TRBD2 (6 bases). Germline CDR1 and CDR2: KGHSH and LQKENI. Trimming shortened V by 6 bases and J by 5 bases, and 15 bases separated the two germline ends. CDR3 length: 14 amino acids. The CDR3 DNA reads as TGTGCCAGCTCTTTGGGGACGGGAGTAGATACGCAGTATTTT. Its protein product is CASSLGTGVDTQYF.

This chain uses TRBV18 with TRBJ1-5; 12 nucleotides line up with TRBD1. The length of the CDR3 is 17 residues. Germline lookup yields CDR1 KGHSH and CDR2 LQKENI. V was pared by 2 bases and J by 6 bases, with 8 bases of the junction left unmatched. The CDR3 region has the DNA TGTGCCAGCTCACCATTTCCGGGACAGGGGGCTCGTCAGCCCCAGCATTTT. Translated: CASSPFPGQGARQPQHF.

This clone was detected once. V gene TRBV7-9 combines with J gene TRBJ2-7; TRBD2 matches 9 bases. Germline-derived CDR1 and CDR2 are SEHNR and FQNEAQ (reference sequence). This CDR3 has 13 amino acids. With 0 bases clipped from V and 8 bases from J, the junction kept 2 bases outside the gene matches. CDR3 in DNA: TGTGCCAGCAGCTTAGCGGGACTAGCAAAGCAGTACTTC. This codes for CASSLAGLAKQYF.